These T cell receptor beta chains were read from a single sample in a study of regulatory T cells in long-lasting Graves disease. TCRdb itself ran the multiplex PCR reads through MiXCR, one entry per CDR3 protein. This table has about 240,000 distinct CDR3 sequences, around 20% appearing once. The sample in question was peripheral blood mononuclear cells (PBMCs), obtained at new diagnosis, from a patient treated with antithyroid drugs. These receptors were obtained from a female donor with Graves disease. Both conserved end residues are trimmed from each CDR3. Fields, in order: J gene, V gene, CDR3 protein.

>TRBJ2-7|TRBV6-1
ASTVGGTNPYEQY
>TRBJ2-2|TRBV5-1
ASSLRGLDTGELF
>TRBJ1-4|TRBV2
ASSFGTGDEKLF
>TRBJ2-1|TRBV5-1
ASSLSLADYNEQF
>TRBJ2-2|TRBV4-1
ASSQAQGGGELF
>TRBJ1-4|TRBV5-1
ASRETGNNEKLF
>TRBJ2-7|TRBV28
ASSSPGTGRYEQY
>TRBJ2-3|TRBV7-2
ASSLRVVLTDTQY
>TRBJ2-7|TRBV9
ASSVVAGVGYEQY
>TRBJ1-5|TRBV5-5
ASSQVGASNQPQH
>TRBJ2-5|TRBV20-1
SARRETQY